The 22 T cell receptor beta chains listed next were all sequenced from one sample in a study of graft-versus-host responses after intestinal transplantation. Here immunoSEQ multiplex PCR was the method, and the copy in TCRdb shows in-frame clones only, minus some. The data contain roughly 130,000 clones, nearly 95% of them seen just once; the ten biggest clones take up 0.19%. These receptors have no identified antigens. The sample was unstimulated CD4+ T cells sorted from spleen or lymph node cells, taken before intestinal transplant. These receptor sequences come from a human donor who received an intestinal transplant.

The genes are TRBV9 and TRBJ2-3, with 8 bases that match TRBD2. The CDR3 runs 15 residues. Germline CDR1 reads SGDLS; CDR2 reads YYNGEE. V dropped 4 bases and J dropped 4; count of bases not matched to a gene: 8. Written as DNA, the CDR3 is TGTGCCAGCAGCATCAGCGGGGGTAGCGCAGATACGCAGTATTTT. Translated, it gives CASSISGGSADTQYF. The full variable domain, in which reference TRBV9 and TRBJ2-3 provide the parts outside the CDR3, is DSGVTQTPKHLITATGQRVTLRCSPRSGDLSVYWYQQSLDQGLQFLIQYYNGEERAKGNILERFSAQQFPDLHSELNLSSLELGDSALYFCASSISGGSADTQYFGPGTRLTVL.

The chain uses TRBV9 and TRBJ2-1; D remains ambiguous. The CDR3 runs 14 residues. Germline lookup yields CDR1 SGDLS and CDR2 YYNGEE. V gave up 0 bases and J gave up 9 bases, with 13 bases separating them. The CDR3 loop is CASSVDITPGEQFF. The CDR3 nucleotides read TGTGCCAGCAGCGTAGATATAACTCCCGGTGAGCAGTTCTTC.

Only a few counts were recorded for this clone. CDR3 amino acids: CSCPLTDTQYF. As DNA, the CDR3 is TGCAGTTGTCCCCTAACAGATACGCAGTATTTT. J is TRBJ2-3 and V is TRBV20-1; D is unresolved. The V gene lost 8 bases and the J gene lost 3 bases, with 9 bases spanning the gap. Germline loops: CDR1 DFQATT, CDR2 SNEGSKA (reference sequence). The CDR3 consists of 11 residues.

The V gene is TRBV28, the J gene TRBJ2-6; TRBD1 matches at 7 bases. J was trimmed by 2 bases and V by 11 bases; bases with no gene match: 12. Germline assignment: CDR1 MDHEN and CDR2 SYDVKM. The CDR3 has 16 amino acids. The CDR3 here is CASTRQGQAGANVLTF. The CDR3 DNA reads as TGTGCCTCCACACGACAGGGTCAGGCTGGGGCCAACGTCCTGACTTTC.

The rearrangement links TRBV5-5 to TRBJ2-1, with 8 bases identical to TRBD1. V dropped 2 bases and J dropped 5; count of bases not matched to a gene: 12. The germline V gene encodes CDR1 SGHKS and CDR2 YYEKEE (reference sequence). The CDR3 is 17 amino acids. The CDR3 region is CASSFIFRDRLNNEQFF. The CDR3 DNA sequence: TGTGCCAGCAGCTTCATCTTCCGGGACAGGCTTAACAATGAGCAGTTCTTC.

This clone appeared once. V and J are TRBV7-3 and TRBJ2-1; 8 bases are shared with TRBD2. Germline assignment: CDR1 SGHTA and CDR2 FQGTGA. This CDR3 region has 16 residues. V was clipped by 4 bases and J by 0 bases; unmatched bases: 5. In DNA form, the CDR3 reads TGTGCCAGCAGCTCCGGACTAGCAGGCTCCTACAATGAGCAGTTCTTC. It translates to CASSSGLAGSYNEQFF.

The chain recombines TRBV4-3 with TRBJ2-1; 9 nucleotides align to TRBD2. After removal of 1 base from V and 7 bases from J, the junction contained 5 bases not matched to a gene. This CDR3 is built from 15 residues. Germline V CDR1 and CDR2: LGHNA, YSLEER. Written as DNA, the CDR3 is TGCGCCAGCAGCCAAGGTAGCGGGAGAGGGAATGAGCAGTTCTTC. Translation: CASSQGSGRGNEQFF.

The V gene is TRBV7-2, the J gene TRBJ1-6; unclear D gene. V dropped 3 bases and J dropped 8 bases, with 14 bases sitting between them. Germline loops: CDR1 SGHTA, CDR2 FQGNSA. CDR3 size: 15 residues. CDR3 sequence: CASSFDRPNYSPLHF. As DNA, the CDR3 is TGTGCCAGCAGCTTTGACCGGCCCAACTATTCACCCCTCCACTTT.

CDR3 in amino acids: CASSLTSEQYF. The CDR3 nucleotides are TGTGCCAGCAGCCTAACTAGCGAGCAGTACTTC. The chain employs TRBV5-8 and TRBJ2-5, with D possibly being TRBD2 (5 bases). Matching the DNA end better, TRBJ2-7 makes the J call doubtful. CDR3 size: 11 residues. Germline loops: CDR1 SGHTS, CDR2 YDEGEE.

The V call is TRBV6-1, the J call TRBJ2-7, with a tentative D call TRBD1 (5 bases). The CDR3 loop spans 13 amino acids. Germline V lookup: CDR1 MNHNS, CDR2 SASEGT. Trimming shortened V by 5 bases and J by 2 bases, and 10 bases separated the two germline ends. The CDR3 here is CASSWTRAYEQYF. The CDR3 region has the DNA TGTGCCAGCAGTTGGACAAGGGCCTACGAGCAGTACTTC.

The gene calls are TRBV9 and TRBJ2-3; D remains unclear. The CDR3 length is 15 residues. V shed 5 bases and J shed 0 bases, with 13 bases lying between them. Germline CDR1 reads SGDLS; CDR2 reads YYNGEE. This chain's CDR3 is CASSAIAASTDTQYF. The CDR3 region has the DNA TGTGCCAGCAGTGCTATAGCCGCTAGCACAGATACGCAGTATTTT. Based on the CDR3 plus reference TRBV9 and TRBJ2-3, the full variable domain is DSGVTQTPKHLITATGQRVTLRCSPRSGDLSVYWYQQSLDQGLQFLIQYYNGEERAKGNILERFSAQQFPDLHSELNLSSLELGDSALYFCASSAIAASTDTQYFGPGTRLTVL.

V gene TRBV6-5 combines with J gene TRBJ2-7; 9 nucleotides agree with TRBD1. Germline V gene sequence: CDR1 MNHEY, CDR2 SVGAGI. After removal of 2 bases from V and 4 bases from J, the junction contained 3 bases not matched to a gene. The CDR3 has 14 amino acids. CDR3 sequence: CASSYTDRGYEQYF. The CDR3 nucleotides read TGTGCCAGCAGTTACACTGACAGGGGGTACGAGCAGTACTTC.

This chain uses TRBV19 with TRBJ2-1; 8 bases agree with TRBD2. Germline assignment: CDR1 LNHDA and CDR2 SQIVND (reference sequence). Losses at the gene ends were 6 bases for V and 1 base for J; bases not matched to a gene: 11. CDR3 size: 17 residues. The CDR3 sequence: CASSPFGREASYNEQFF. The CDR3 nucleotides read TGTGCCAGTAGCCCCTTCGGGCGGGAGGCTTCCTACAATGAGCAGTTCTTC. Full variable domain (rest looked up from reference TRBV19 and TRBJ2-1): DGGITQSPKYLFRKEGQNVTLSCEQNLNHDAMYWYRQDPGQGLRLIYYSQIVNDFQKGDIAEGYSVSREKKESFPLTVTSAQKNPTAFYLCASSPFGREASYNEQFFGPGTRLTVL.

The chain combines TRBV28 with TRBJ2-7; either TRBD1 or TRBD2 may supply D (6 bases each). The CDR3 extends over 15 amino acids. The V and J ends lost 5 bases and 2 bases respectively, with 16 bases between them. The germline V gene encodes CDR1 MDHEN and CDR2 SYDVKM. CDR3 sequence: CASSPTGGPAYEQYF. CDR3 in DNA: TGTGCCAGCAGTCCAACCGGGGGCCCCGCCTACGAGCAGTACTTC.

The CDR3 DNA follows: TGTGCCAGCAGCCCCCTCGCGGGAGGAGGGGGGAATACGCAGTATTTT. Amino acid sequence: CASSPLAGGGGNTQYF. The rearrangement joins TRBV7-3 to TRBJ2-3, with 8 bases matching TRBD2. With V trimmed by 5 bases and J by 7 bases, 14 bases remained unmatched. This CDR3 is built from 16 residues. Germline V CDR1 and CDR2: SGHTA, FQGTGA.

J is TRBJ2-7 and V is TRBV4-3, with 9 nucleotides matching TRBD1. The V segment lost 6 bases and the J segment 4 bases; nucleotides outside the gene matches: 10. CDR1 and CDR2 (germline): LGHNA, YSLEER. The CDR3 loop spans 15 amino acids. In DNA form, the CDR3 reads TGCGCCAGCAGTCCCACCGGGACAGGGAGATACGAGCAGTACTTC. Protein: CASSPTGTGRYEQYF.

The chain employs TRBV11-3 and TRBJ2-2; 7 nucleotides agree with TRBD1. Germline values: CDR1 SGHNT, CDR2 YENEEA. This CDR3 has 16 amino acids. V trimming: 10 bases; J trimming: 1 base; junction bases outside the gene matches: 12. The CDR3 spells CATFTSGQKNTGELFF. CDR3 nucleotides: TGTGCCACGTTTACGTCGGGACAGAAGAACACCGGGGAGCTGTTTTTT.

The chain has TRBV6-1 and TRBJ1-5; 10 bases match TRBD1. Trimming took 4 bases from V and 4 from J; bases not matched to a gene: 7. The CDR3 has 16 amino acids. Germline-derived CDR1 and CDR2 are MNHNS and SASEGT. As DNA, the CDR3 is TGTGCCAGCAGTGTCAGCCGGGACAGGGGTAATCAGCCCCAGCATTTT. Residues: CASSVSRDRGNQPQHF.

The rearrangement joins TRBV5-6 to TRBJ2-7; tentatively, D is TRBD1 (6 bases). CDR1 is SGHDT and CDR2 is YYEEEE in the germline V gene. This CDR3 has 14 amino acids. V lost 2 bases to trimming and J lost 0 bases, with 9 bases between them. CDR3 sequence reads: CASSFGQLSYEQYF. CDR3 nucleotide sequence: TGTGCCAGCAGCTTCGGACAGCTCTCCTACGAGCAGTACTTC.

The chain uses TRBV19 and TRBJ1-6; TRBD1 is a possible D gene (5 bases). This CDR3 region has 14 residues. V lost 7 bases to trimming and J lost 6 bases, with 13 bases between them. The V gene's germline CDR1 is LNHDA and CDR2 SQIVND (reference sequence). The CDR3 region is CASTFQGANSPLHF. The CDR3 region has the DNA TGTGCCAGTACATTTCAGGGTGCTAATTCACCCCTCCACTTT.

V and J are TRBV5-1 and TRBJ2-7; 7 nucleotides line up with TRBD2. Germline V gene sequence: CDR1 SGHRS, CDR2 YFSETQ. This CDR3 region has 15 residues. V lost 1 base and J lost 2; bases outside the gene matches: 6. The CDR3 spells CASSLRRAGAYEQYF. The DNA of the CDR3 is TGCGCCAGCAGCTTGAGGAGGGCGGGGGCCTACGAGCAGTACTTC.

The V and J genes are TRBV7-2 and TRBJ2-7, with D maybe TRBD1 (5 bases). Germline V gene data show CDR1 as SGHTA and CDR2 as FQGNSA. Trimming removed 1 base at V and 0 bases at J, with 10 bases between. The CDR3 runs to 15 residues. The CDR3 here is CASSLVSGISYEQYF. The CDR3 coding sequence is TGTGCCAGCAGCTTAGTTTCAGGGATCTCCTACGAGCAGTACTTC.